This T cell receptor beta chain originates from a study of blood T cell repertoires in COVID-19. Study-level information: Researchers got acute and convalescent COVID-19 samples from the United States, Italy and Spain. Sample material is recorded as cDNA or gDNA derived from T cells, B-cell-depleted T cells, or PBMCs.

From germline, CDR1 is SQVTM and CDR2 ANQGSEA. Trimming stripped 4 bases from V and 2 bases from J, with 7 bases between. This CDR3 has 12 amino acids. Original data processing: Cell counts per sample came from amplifying reference gene primers. TCRdb's copy holds only in-frame clones and misses some; the assay was immunoSEQ multiplex PCR. The V and J calls and the clone size are those of that table, but D and trimming were determined from the DNA. The sample has roughly 60,000 clones, around 90% seen once. The clonotype originates from a woman at least 80 years old with active COVID-19. The chain has TRBV29-1 and TRBJ2-3; no definite D call. Sequenced: peripheral blood. The DNA of the CDR3 is TGCAGCGTTGGGCGGCCCACAGATACGCAGTATTTT. It encodes CSVGRPTDTQYF.